One and the same sample provided the 8 T cell receptor beta chains below, sequenced in a study of T cell repertoires in cytomegalovirus infection. Their specific antigens are unknown. Via MiXCR, TCRdb re-called the reads, giving one row per CDR3 protein. The sample shows 250,000 to 400,000 distinct CDR3 sequences, 20% to 25% of them seen only once. The input for sequencing was cultured PBMCs, taken from culture after CMV antigen stimulation. The origin of the receptors is a human donor in good health (CMV status not recorded). Some clones in this sample may be carry-over from other donors' samples.

The chain carries TRBV10-3 and TRBJ2-2; perhaps D is TRBD1 or TRBD2 (5 bases each). V was pared by 3 bases and J by 3 bases, with 14 bases between. The CDR3 runs 16 residues. Per the germline V gene, CDR1 is ENHRY and CDR2 is SYGVKD. The CDR3 protein is CAISEGTVLHTGELFF. The CDR3, as DNA: TGTGCCATCAGTGAAGGGACGGTCCTTCACACCGGGGAGCTGTTTTTT.

The rearrangement uses TRBV7-9 and TRBJ1-5; D might be TRBD1 (5 bases). V lost 3 bases and J lost 4, with 10 bases in between. Germline V lookup: CDR1 SEHNR, CDR2 FQNEAQ (reference sequence). The CDR3 totals 14 residues. CDR3 amino acids: CASSFIQGNQPQHF. In DNA form, the CDR3 reads TGTGCCAGCAGCTTTATCCAGGGTAATCAGCCCCAGCATTTT.

Points on this clonotype: This may arise from a read error, as a much more abundant clone is one base away. The chain couples TRBV7-2 to TRBJ1-5, with D tentatively TRBD1 (5 bases). Germline V gene data show CDR1 as SGHTA and CDR2 as FQGNSA. The ends were cut back, 4 bases at V and 6 bases at J, with 10 bases in the middle. The CDR3 runs to 13 residues. In nucleotides, the CDR3 is TGTACCAGCAGCTCCCGACAGACTCAGCCCCAGCATTTT. Translating it yields CTSSSRQTQPQHF.

This rearrangement joins TRBV4-3 to TRBJ2-1; the D call may be TRBD1 or TRBD2 (5 bases each). The CDR3 has 20 residues. CDR1 and CDR2 from the germline V gene are LGHNA and YSLEER. Trimming removed 4 bases at V and 8 bases at J, with 33 bases between. CDR3 loop: CASSLGWGPTGTTSVDEQFF. The CDR3 DNA reads TGCGCCAGCAGCCTCGGGTGGGGACCGACCGGAACTACCTCGGTGGATGAGCAGTTCTTC.

J is TRBJ2-2 and V is TRBV11-3, with TRBD1 matching 8 bases. Per germline, CDR1 SGHNT and CDR2 YENEEA. This CDR3 comprises 14 residues. V lost 2 bases, J lost 7 bases, and 3 bases stayed unmatched. This CDR3 reads CASSLQGAVGELFF. Here the CDR3 DNA reads TGTGCCAGCAGCTTACAGGGGGCGGTCGGGGAGCTGTTTTTT.

The chain uses TRBV5-5 and TRBJ2-3; 9 positions agree with TRBD1. This CDR3 has 14 amino acids. The V segment lost 0 bases and the J segment 7 bases; nucleotides outside the gene matches: 3. Per the germline V gene, CDR1 is SGHKS and CDR2 is YYEKEE (reference sequence). This CDR3 is CASSLGGQGHTQYF. Here the CDR3 DNA reads TGTGCCAGCAGCTTGGGCGGACAGGGGCATACGCAGTATTTT.

The chain joins TRBV6-6 to TRBJ1-2; D remains ambiguous. Germline CDR1 reads MNHNY; CDR2 reads SVGAGI (reference sequence). V was pared by 0 bases and J by 2 bases, with 7 bases between. This CDR3 has 14 residues. The CDR3 reads CASSYSRLNYGYTF. In DNA, the CDR3 is TGTGCCAGCAGTTACTCCAGGCTCAACTATGGCTACACCTTC.

The V gene is TRBV19, the J gene TRBJ1-3; D is ambiguous. The V end was cut by 3 bases, the J end by 0 bases, with 6 bases between. The CDR3 extends over 14 amino acids. The V gene's germline CDR1 is LNHDA and CDR2 SQIVND (reference sequence). In DNA, the CDR3 is TGTGCCAGTAGTATGGTAGGCTCTGGAAACACCATATATTTT. This translates into CASSMVGSGNTIYF.